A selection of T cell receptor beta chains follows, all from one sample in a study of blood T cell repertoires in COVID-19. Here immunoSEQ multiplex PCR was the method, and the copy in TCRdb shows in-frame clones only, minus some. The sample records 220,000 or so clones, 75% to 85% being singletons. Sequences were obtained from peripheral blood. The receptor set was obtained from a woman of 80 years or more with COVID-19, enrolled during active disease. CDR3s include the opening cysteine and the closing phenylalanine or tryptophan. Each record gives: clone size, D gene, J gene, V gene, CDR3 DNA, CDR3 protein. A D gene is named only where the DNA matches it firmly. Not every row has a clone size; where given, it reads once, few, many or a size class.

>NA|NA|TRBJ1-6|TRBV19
TGTGCCAGTAGTATCGAGGGGACACCTCATTCACCCCTCCACTTT
CASSIEGTPHSPLHF
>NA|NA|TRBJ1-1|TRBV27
TGTGCCAGCAGTTACAGGAACCAAGGCGAAGCTTTCTTT
CASSYRNQGEAFF
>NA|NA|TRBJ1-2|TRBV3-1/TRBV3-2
TGTGCCAGCAGCCAAGAAGGGGCAGGCGTTCGTAAATATGGCTACACCTTC
CASSQEGAGVRKYGYTF
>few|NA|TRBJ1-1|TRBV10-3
TGTGCCATCAGTGAGGGGGGGACTGAAGCTTTCTTT
CAISEGGTEAFF
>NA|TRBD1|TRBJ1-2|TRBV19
TGTGCCAGTAGTTTCGACAGGGGGACGGGCTACACCTTC
CASSFDRGTGYTF
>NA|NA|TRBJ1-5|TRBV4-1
TGCGCCAGCAGCCTAACTCTCCGGCAGCCCCAGCATTTT
CASSLTLRQPQHF
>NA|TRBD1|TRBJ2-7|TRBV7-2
TGTGCCAGCAGCCCACGACAGGGTCTCAACGAGCAGTACTTC
CASSPRQGLNEQYF
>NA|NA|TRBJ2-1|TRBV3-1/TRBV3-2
TGTGCCAGCAGCCCGCATTCGGCCTACAATGAGCAGTTCTTC
CASSPHSAYNEQFF
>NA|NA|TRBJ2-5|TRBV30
TGTGCCTGGAGCGACAGTTTGCAAGAGACCCAGTACTTC
CAWSDSLQETQYF
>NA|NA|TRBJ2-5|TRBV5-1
TGCGCCAGCCATCGGGACACCCAAGAGACCCAGTACTTC
CASHRDTQETQYF
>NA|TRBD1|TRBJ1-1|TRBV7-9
TGTGCCAGCAGCTTGAGGGGACAGACGAACACTGAAGCTTTCTTT
CASSLRGQTNTEAFF
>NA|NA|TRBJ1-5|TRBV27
TGTGCCAGCAGTTTAGCCGGGGTCAATCAGCCCCAGCATTTT
CASSLAGVNQPQHF
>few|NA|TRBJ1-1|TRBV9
TGTGCCAGCAGCGTAAATATGAACACTGAAGCTTTCTTT
CASSVNMNTEAFF
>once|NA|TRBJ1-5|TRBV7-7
TGTGCTAGCAGCCCGAGTGACTCTGAGGGCAATCAGCCCCAGCATTTT
CASSPSDSEGNQPQHF
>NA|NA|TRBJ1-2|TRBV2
TGTGCCAGAGGGGCAGCCTATGGCTACACCTTC
CARGAAYGYTF
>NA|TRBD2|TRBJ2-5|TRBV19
TGTGCCAGTAGTAACCGAGCGGGGGGATACCAAGAGACCCAGTACTTC
CASSNRAGGYQETQYF
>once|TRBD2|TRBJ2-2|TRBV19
TGTGCCAGTAGTATTCTTGCGGGGGTTACCGGGGAGCTGTTTTTT
CASSILAGVTGELFF
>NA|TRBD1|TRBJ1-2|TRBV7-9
TGTGCCAGCAGCCCTCAGGGACAGGGGTCCCCCGGCGATGGCTACACCTTC
CASSPQGQGSPGDGYTF
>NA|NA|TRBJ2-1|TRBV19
TGTGCCAGTACCTACAGAGGGGGTGGGTTGGATGAGCAGTTCTTC
CASTYRGGGLDEQFF
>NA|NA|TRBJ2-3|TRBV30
TGTGCCTGGGATAACGGACTTAGCCTCACAGATACGCAGTATTTT
CAWDNGLSLTDTQYF
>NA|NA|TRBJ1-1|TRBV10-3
TGTGCCATCAGTGAACGGGGGAGCCCTGAAGCTTTCTTT
CAISERGSPEAFF
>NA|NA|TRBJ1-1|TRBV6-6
TGTGCCAGCAGCCTTGGACAGTGGTTGAACACTGAAGCTTTCTTT
CASSLGQWLNTEAFF